The 28 T cell receptor beta chains below all came from one sample that was sequenced in a study of cytomegalovirus exposure and HLA in healthy donors. The primer mix had 60 Vbeta and 13 Jbeta primers. The table came from immunoSEQ multiplex PCR; TCRdb's copy has only in-frame clones and leaves some out. The repertoire holds 150,000 to 200,000 clones, with over 70% as singletons. Sequencing was performed on PBMCs. The receptors were gathered from a male donor in good health and CMV-seropositive.

The chain has TRBV27 and TRBJ1-4; D is possibly TRBD1 (6 bases). The CDR3 runs to 13 residues. V dropped 2 bases and J dropped 10 bases, with 11 bases sitting between them. Germline assignment: CDR1 MNHEY and CDR2 SMNVEV (reference sequence). The CDR3 DNA reads as TGTGCCAGCAGTTTAAAAGGGGGGGGAAAACTGTTTTTT. This encodes CASSLKGGGKLFF.

The chain joins TRBV6-6 to TRBJ1-2; 9 nucleotides align to TRBD1. J gave up 5 bases and V 6 bases, and 10 bases lay outside the gene matches. Per the germline V gene, CDR1 is MNHNY and CDR2 is SVGAGI (reference sequence). The CDR3 loop spans 15 amino acids. In DNA, the CDR3 is TGTGCCAGCAGCGAATCAACAGGGGGCGCGTATGGCTACACCTTC. As protein: CASSESTGGAYGYTF.

The J gene is TRBJ2-5, the V gene TRBV4-2; 9 nucleotides line up with TRBD2. This CDR3 spans 15 amino acids. Trimming took 6 bases from V and 5 from J; bases not matched to a gene: 10. The germline gives CDR1 LGHNA, CDR2 YNFKEQ. The CDR3 DNA reads TGTGCCAGCAGTAATCGGCGGGGGGGTACGGAGACCCAGTACTTC. This codes for CASSNRRGGTETQYF.

The chain is built from TRBV21-1 and TRBJ1-1. TRBV21-1 is a recognized pseudogene. CDR3 length: 15 residues. The CDR3 protein is CASSIKGTRGAEAFF. The CDR3 nucleotides read TGTGCCAGCAGCATCAAGGGGACCCGGGGGGCTGAAGCTTTCTTT.

This clone was detected only a few times. The chain links TRBV6-1 to TRBJ1-1, with D possibly matching TRBD1 (6 bases). There are 13 residues in the CDR3. Germline assignment: CDR1 MNHNS and CDR2 SASEGT. Trimming left V 6 bases short and J 5 bases short, with 13 bases between. In DNA, the CDR3 is TGTGCCAGCAGAGTCGCGGGGGCGACTGAAGCTTTCTTT. Translating it yields CASRVAGATEAFF.

The gene calls are TRBV7-9 and TRBJ2-1; D might be TRBD1 (5 bases). CDR1 is SEHNR, CDR2 FQNEAQ, per germline (reference sequence). V was shortened by 3 bases and J by 2 bases, with 11 bases between the two germline ends. This CDR3 region has 15 residues. The CDR3: CASSFGQGTYNEQFF. The CDR3 coding sequence is TGTGCCAGCAGCTTCGGGCAGGGCACCTACAATGAGCAGTTCTTC.

The genes are TRBV19 and TRBJ2-7; TRBD1 is a possible D gene (5 bases). Per the germline V gene, CDR1 is LNHDA and CDR2 is SQIVND (reference sequence). V shed 5 bases and J shed 5 bases, with 16 bases lying between them. The CDR3 sequence is 14 residues long. Written as DNA, the CDR3 is TGTGCCAGTAGTGTAGTTGTAGGGGCCGACGAGCAGTACTTC. It encodes CASSVVVGADEQYF.

V gene TRBV11-2 combines with J gene TRBJ1-6, with D possibly TRBD1 on 6 matching bases. Trimming removed 5 bases at V and 9 bases at J, with 26 bases between. This CDR3 has 18 amino acids. In germline, CDR1 is SGHAT, CDR2 FQNNGV. The CDR3 sequence: CASSRHFRAGGQGSPLHF. For the CDR3, the DNA is TGTGCCAGCAGCCGACACTTTCGGGCTGGGGGCCAAGGTTCACCCCTCCACTTT.

The chain employs TRBV19 and TRBJ1-1; no definite D call. The CDR3 contains 14 residues. Trimming took off 5 bases at V and 2 bases at J, with 12 bases between the two ends. Germline V gene sequence: CDR1 LNHDA, CDR2 SQIVND (reference sequence). This CDR3 is CASSPQKSNTEAFF. The CDR3, as DNA: TGTGCCAGTAGTCCCCAAAAGAGTAACACTGAAGCTTTCTTT.

V and J are TRBV5-6 and TRBJ2-5; 7 nucleotides line up with TRBD2. Germline-derived CDR1 and CDR2 are SGHDT and YYEEEE. With 8 bases clipped from V and 5 bases from J, the junction kept 6 bases outside the gene matches. The CDR3 extends over 12 amino acids. CDR3 bases: TGTGCCAGTTCGTGGGGGGGGGAGACCCAGTACTTC. Amino acids: CASSWGGETQYF.

This clone was seen a single time. V usage is TRBV19 and J usage is TRBJ2-5; TRBD1 is a possible D gene (6 bases). Trimming pared 5 bases from V and 1 base from J, leaving 11 bases between. The CDR3 has 14 amino acids. Germline V lookup: CDR1 LNHDA, CDR2 SQIVND (reference sequence). The CDR3: CASSVQGTQETQYF. The CDR3, as DNA: TGTGCCAGTAGTGTTCAGGGGACCCAAGAGACCCAGTACTTC.

This clone was counted only a few times. The V gene is TRBV29-1, the J gene TRBJ2-3; 8 nucleotides align to TRBD2. Germline V gene sequence: CDR1 SQVTM, CDR2 ANQGSEA. The junction had 3 bases not matched to a gene; V was cut back by 3 bases and J by 1 base. The CDR3 is made up of 14 amino acids. In DNA, the CDR3 is TGCAGCGTTGATACGGGGGGGGGCACAGATACGCAGTATTTT. This sequence encodes CSVDTGGGTDTQYF.

This clone was found a few times. The J gene is TRBJ2-5, the V gene TRBV30; D is undetermined. Judging by the DNA end, TRBJ2-7 fits better; the J call may be wrong. Germline values: CDR1 GTSNPN, CDR2 SVGIG (reference sequence). CDR3 size: 13 residues. CDR3 sequence (DNA): TGTGCCTGGAAAGCCGATAGCTCCTACGAGCAGTACTTC. Protein: CAWKADSSYEQYF.

This clone was seen only a few times. The chain has TRBV6-4 and TRBJ2-2; a possible D gene is TRBD2 (6 bases). V was cut by 2 bases and J by 6 bases, with 13 bases left in between. There are 15 residues in the CDR3. CDR1 and CDR2 from the germline V gene are MRHNA and SNTAGT. CDR3 sequence reads: CASSDGASEAGELFF. CDR3 DNA: TGTGCCAGCAGTGACGGGGCTAGCGAGGCCGGGGAGCTGTTTTTT.

The gene calls are TRBV7-6 and TRBJ1-1, with 10 bases identical to TRBD1. V trimming: 6 bases; J trimming: 3 bases; junction bases outside the gene matches: 19. Germline values: CDR1 SGHVS, CDR2 FNYEAQ. This CDR3 is 19 amino acids long. CDR3 in amino acids: CASSSTGGALLEWDTEAFF. The CDR3 bases are TGTGCCAGCAGTTCGACAGGGGGCGCGCTCTTGGAGTGGGACACTGAAGCTTTCTTT.

The J gene is TRBJ2-3, the V gene TRBV19; maybe TRBD1 (6 bases). CDR1 is LNHDA, CDR2 SQIVND, per germline (reference sequence). V dropped 7 bases and J dropped 0 bases, with 14 bases sitting between them. The CDR3 is 15 residues long. CDR3: CASTLTGFSTDTQYF. The CDR3 DNA follows: TGTGCCAGTACCCTGACAGGCTTTAGCACAGATACGCAGTATTTT.

This clone showed up just a few times. The V call is TRBV14, the J call TRBJ2-3, with a weak D call TRBD1 (6 bases). V lost 0 bases to trimming and J lost 2 bases, with 12 bases between them. In germline, CDR1 is SGHDN, CDR2 FVKESK. The CDR3 is 16 amino acids. DNA of the CDR3: TGTGCCAGCAGCCAAGATCGGACAGCTATCACAGATACGCAGTATTTT. Amino acids: CASSQDRTAITDTQYF.

The rearrangement joins TRBV30 to TRBJ2-7; 7 bases match TRBD1. Germline assignment: CDR1 GTSNPN and CDR2 SVGIG (reference sequence). Losses at the gene ends were 5 bases for V and 6 bases for J; bases not matched to a gene: 7. There are 12 residues in the CDR3. The CDR3 region has the DNA TGTGCCTGGGCTCCGACAGGGAGCGAGCAGTACTTC. Translation: CAWAPTGSEQYF.

V usage is TRBV4-2 and J usage is TRBJ2-5, with TRBD2 matching 9 bases. J was trimmed by 4 bases and V by 0 bases; bases with no gene match: 12. CDR3 size: 18 residues. Germline assignment: CDR1 LGHNA and CDR2 YNFKEQ. CDR3 in amino acids: CASSQEPPRGGAGETQYF. The CDR3 DNA follows: TGTGCCAGCAGCCAAGAACCCCCCCGCGGGGGGGCTGGAGAGACCCAGTACTTC.

V is TRBV9 and J is TRBJ2-1; 9 nucleotides agree with TRBD2. CDR1 is SGDLS and CDR2 is YYNGEE in the germline V gene. The length of the CDR3 is 15 residues. V lost 0 bases to trimming and J lost 8 bases; unmatched junction nucleotides: 6. CDR3 residues: CASSVGPSGVDEQFF. DNA of the CDR3: TGTGCCAGCAGCGTAGGGCCTAGCGGGGTTGATGAGCAGTTCTTC.

This clone was recorded once. This rearrangement joins TRBV6-5 to TRBJ2-5; 9 bases align to TRBD1. The last part of the DNA fits TRBJ2-7 better; the J call may be wrong. CDR3 length: 16 residues. CDR1 is MNHEY, CDR2 SVGAGI, per germline. The CDR3 loop is CASSYSTGGSLSEQYF. The CDR3 coding sequence is TGTGCCAGCAGTTACTCGACAGGGGGGTCTTTAAGCGAGCAGTACTTC.

The CDR3 protein is CASSQGRDGYTF. CDR3 nucleotides: TGTGCCAGCAGTCAGGGGAGGGATGGCTACACCTTC. The J gene is TRBJ1-2, the V gene TRBV6-1, with TRBD1 as a possible D gene (6 bases). Germline CDR1 MNHNS, CDR2 SASEGT. The CDR3 has 12 amino acids. Trimming stripped 5 bases from V and 6 bases from J, with 10 bases between.

This chain links TRBV7-2 with TRBJ2-7, with 7 bases lining up with TRBD2. The CDR3 has 15 residues. V was clipped by 5 bases and J by 0 bases; unmatched bases: 7. The germline gives CDR1 SGHTA, CDR2 FQGNSA. CDR3 residues: CASSPGASGSYEQYF. Written as DNA, the CDR3 is TGTGCCAGCAGCCCTGGGGCTAGCGGCTCCTACGAGCAGTACTTC.

This sequence joins TRBV5-1 and TRBJ1-2; TRBD1 is a possible D gene (5 bases). Germline lookup yields CDR1 SGHRS and CDR2 YFSETQ. Trimming pared 7 bases from V and 7 bases from J, leaving 17 bases between. This CDR3 has 13 amino acids. The CDR3 DNA reads as TGCGCCAGCTCCCCGGAGGGCAGGGCTGGCTACACCTTC. The encoded protein is CASSPEGRAGYTF.

The chain recombines TRBV9 with TRBJ2-5; 12 bases map to TRBD2. V dropped 3 bases and J dropped 5; count of bases not matched to a gene: 5. The germline V gene has CDR1 SGDLS and CDR2 YYNGEE. This CDR3 has 15 amino acids. The chain's CDR3 is CASSAGLAGKETQYF. CDR3 bases: TGTGCCAGCAGCGCCGGACTAGCGGGGAAGGAGACCCAGTACTTC.

As concerns this clone: The same CDR3 also results from other DNA sequences found in this sample. The chain joins TRBV5-6 to TRBJ2-3, with TRBD2 matching 7 bases. The germline V gene has CDR1 SGHDT and CDR2 YYEEEE. This CDR3 spans 14 amino acids. The ends lost 4 bases at V and 3 bases at J; junction bases unmatched: 5. The DNA of the CDR3 is TGTGCCAGCAGCCTTGGGGGGGGTACAGATACGCAGTATTTT. It codes for CASSLGGGTDTQYF. Drawing the rest from reference TRBV5-6 and TRBJ2-3, the complete variable domain is DAGVTQSPTHLIKTRGQQVTLRCSPKSGHDTVSWYQQALGQGPQFIFQYYEEEERQRGNFPDRFSGHQFPNYSSELNVNALLLGDSALYLCASSLGGGTDTQYFGPGTRLTVL.

The rearrangement joins TRBV19 to TRBJ2-1; D is perhaps TRBD1 (7 bases). This CDR3 comprises 13 residues. V dropped 5 bases and J dropped 8 bases, with 13 bases sitting between them. Germline-derived CDR1 and CDR2 are LNHDA and SQIVND (reference sequence). The DNA for the CDR3 is TGTGCCAGTAGTCTAGTCAGGGGGGATGAGCAGTTCTTC. It encodes CASSLVRGDEQFF.

The chain carries TRBV28 and TRBJ2-3, with a possible D match to TRBD1 (5 bases). The V end was cut by 5 bases, the J end by 4 bases, with 13 bases between. Germline CDR1 and CDR2: MDHEN and SYDVKM. CDR3 length: 14 amino acids. The CDR3: CASSEAGLADTQYF. CDR3 DNA sequence: TGTGCCAGCAGTGAGGCAGGGTTGGCAGATACGCAGTATTTT.